The entry that follows covers one T cell receptor (beta chain) sequence. MiXCR, applied by TCRdb to the reads, yields one record per CDR3 protein. The table includes some 700,000 distinct CDR3 sequences, 35% detected once. The entry originates in a study of T cell repertoires in cytomegalovirus infection. The TCR originated in a human donor in good health (CMV status not recorded). Some clones in this sample may be carry-over from other donors' samples. Sequencing was carried out using PBMCs.

As DNA, the CDR3 is TGCAGCGTTTCTAATAGCAATCAGCCCCAGCATTTT. It translates to CSVSNSNQPQHF. The chain joins TRBV29-1 to TRBJ1-5; no definite D call. The CDR3 spans 12 residues. Germline assignment: CDR1 SQVTM and CDR2 ANQGSEA. The germline V and J ends were trimmed by 5 bases and 0 bases, with 5 bases remaining between them.